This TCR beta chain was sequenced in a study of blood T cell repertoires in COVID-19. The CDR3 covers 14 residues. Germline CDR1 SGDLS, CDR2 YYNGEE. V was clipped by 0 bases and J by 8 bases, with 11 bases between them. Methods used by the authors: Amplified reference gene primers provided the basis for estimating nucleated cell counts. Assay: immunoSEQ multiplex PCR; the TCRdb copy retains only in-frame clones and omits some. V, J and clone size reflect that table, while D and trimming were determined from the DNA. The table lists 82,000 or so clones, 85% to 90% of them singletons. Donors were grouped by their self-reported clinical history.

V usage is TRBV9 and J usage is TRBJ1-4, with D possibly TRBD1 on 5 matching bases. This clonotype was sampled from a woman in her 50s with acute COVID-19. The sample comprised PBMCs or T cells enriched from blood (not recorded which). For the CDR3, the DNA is TGTGCCAGCAGCGTAGAACAGGCGGGGGAAAAACTGTTTTTT. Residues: CASSVEQAGEKLFF.